These 10 T cell receptor beta chains were all obtained from the same sample, sequenced in a study of blood T cell repertoires in COVID-19. This table comes from immunoSEQ multiplex PCR, and its TCRdb copy is limited to in-frame clones, with some not included. The repertoire has around 200,000 clones, about 83% of them found once; the top ten carry roughly 9.4%. What was sequenced was peripheral blood. The receptors stem from a middle-aged man with active or convalescent COVID-19.

The chain recombines TRBV10-3 with TRBJ2-1, with a tentative D call TRBD2 (6 bases). Germline CDR1 reads ENHRY; CDR2 reads SYGVKD. V was shortened by 0 bases and J by 0 bases, with 12 bases between the two germline ends. CDR3 length: 17 amino acids. The CDR3 coding sequence is TGTGCCATCAGTGAGTCCGGGGGAATGGGCTCCTACAATGAGCAGTTCTTC. This codes for CAISESGGMGSYNEQFF.

The rearrangement uses TRBV19 and TRBJ2-7, with TRBD1 matching 10 bases. Germline V gene sequence: CDR1 LNHDA, CDR2 SQIVND (reference sequence). The CDR3 consists of 15 residues. V lost 5 bases to trimming and J lost 4 bases; unmatched junction nucleotides: 8. The CDR3 sequence: CASSAGTGVGYEQYF. The CDR3 nucleotides read TGTGCCAGTAGTGCGGGGACAGGGGTGGGGTACGAGCAGTACTTC.

The rearrangement uses TRBV4-3 and TRBJ2-2; D is possibly TRBD1 (6 bases). CDR1 and CDR2 (germline): LGHNA, YSLEER. The CDR3 has 17 amino acids. The V and J ends lost 0 bases and 4 bases respectively, with 15 bases between them. As DNA, the CDR3 is TGCGCCAGCAGCCAAGATTGGGTGGGGGCCTCCACCGGGGAGCTGTTTTTT. Protein sequence: CASSQDWVGASTGELFF.

This clone was seen a single time. This sequence joins TRBV7-2 and TRBJ2-1; D gene unclear. Germline V gives CDR1 SGHTA, CDR2 FQGNSA. The CDR3 runs to 15 residues. The V gene lost 5 bases and the J gene lost 4 bases, with 15 bases spanning the gap. The CDR3 spells CASSHLTDGYNEQFF. The CDR3 DNA reads TGTGCCAGCAGCCATTTGACCGACGGGTACAATGAGCAGTTCTTC. The variable domain in full, completed from reference TRBV7-2 and TRBJ2-1, reads GAGVSQSPSNKVTEKGKDVELRCDPISGHTALYWYRQSLGQGLEFLIYFQGNSAPDKSGLPSDRFSAERTGGSVSTLTIQRTQQEDSAVYLCASSHLTDGYNEQFFGPGTRLTVL.

J is TRBJ2-1 and V is TRBV6-2 or TRBV6-3, with D uncertain. Trimming removed 4 bases from V and 0 bases from J, with 13 bases in between. The CDR3 runs 16 residues. Germline assignment: CDR1 MNHEY and CDR2 SVGEGT. The CDR3 protein is CASSSPRAGSYNEQFF. In DNA form, the CDR3 reads TGTGCCAGCAGTTCCCCACGAGCAGGCTCCTACAATGAGCAGTTCTTC.

The rearrangement joins TRBV19 to TRBJ1-1; 9 bases align to TRBD1. J gave up 5 bases and V 5 bases, and 3 bases lay outside the gene matches. Germline lookup yields CDR1 LNHDA and CDR2 SQIVND (reference sequence). The CDR3 contains 13 residues. The CDR3 sequence: CASSSGTGTEAFF. In nucleotides, the CDR3 is TGTGCCAGTAGTTCCGGGACAGGGACTGAAGCTTTCTTT.

The rearrangement links TRBV2 to TRBJ2-5; possibly TRBD1 for D (6 bases). The CDR3 runs to 13 residues. V was pared by 5 bases and J by 4 bases, with 11 bases between. CDR1 and CDR2 from the germline V gene are SNHLY and FYNNEI. The CDR3 nucleotides read TGTGCCAGCAGTCAAGGCAGGGGAGAGACCCAGTACTTC. This encodes CASSQGRGETQYF.

The chain carries TRBV6-1 and TRBJ2-2; 9 positions agree with TRBD1. Germline values: CDR1 MNHNS, CDR2 SASEGT. The CDR3 is 19 residues long. The junction had 12 bases not matched to a gene; V was cut back by 2 bases and J by 2 bases. Written as DNA, the CDR3 is TGTGCCAGCAGTGAAAATTGGGGAGACAGGGGGGCCAACACCGGGGAGCTGTTTTTT. Translating it yields CASSENWGDRGANTGELFF.

This clone was detected a few times. The chain has TRBV5-1 and TRBJ1-6, with unresolved D. The CDR3 spans 17 residues. The germline V gene encodes CDR1 SGHRS and CDR2 YFSETQ. V lost 0 bases and J 9 bases, leaving 19 bases between the germline ends. The CDR3 DNA reads as TGCGCCAGCAGCTTGGATAGTATGCAGGTTCCTGGTTCACCCCTCCACTTT. Translation: CASSLDSMQVPGSPLHF.

This clone was found a few times. V is TRBV4-1 and J is TRBJ1-2; 10 bases are shared with TRBD1. J was trimmed by 7 bases and V by 2 bases; bases with no gene match: 10. CDR3 length: 16 amino acids. The germline V gene has CDR1 MGHRA and CDR2 YSYEKL. The CDR3: CASSQPYDRGRGGYTF. The DNA of the CDR3 is TGCGCCAGCAGCCAACCGTACGACAGGGGGCGAGGTGGCTACACCTTC.